This T cell receptor (beta chain) came from a study of cytotoxic CD8 clonotypes in ibrutinib-treated CLL. Study-wide points: Clonality measured at baseline exceeded age-matched healthy donors, tracking circulating CD8+ T-cell counts.

Comments on this clone: No antigen is known for it.

Trimming cost V 6 bases and J 4 bases, with 18 bases left between them. The CDR3 runs 15 residues. Germline CDR1 reads KGHSH; CDR2 reads LQKENI. Measured with immunoSEQ multiplex PCR; TCRdb has only the in-frame clones, and not every one. The sample gives more than 200,000 clones, roughly 70% of which show up once; 15% is in the top ten. This TCR was sampled from a human donor with chronic lymphocytic leukemia. The sample in question was PBMCs, obtained after 24 months of ibrutinib treatment. V usage is TRBV18 and J usage is TRBJ2-5, with a tentative D call TRBD2 (6 bases). The CDR3 protein is CASSPGEDSVETQYF. The CDR3 DNA follows: TGTGCCAGCTCCCCTGGGGAGGATTCAGTAGAGACCCAGTACTTC.